This TCR beta chain is from a study of blood T cells in healthy people across ages. Primed by a sample-barcoded 5' primer and a J-beta primer mix, a second PCR proceeded for roughly 6 to 12 cycles. TCRdb re-derived calls from the 5' RACE reads in MiXCR, one entry per CDR3 protein. The sample yields about 570,000 distinct CDR3 sequences, around 27% seen once. The CDR3 runs to 16 residues. CDR1 and CDR2 from the germline V gene are MNHEY and SVGAGI. These same records also appear under a second study, on T cells of mothers and their children. That investigation notes: A few healthy Caucasian mothers and their six children donated. Each mother gave over 10 million TCR beta CDR3 reads; each child, about 3 million. The shaping of TCR recombination output by thymic selection is similar in related and unrelated pairs.

The chain recombines TRBV6-5 with TRBJ2-5; 8 bases line up with TRBD2. TRBJ2-1 explains the end of the DNA better; the J call may be wrong. The receptor was derived from a boy between 2 and 10 years old in good health. The sequenced material came from blood. The CDR3 sequence is CASSYSGGARRNEQFF. The DNA for the CDR3 is TGTGCCAGCAGTTACTCCGGGGGGGCTCGACGGAATGAGCAGTTCTTC.